These T cell receptor beta chains were read from a single sample in a study of T cells expressing NK-cell markers. No DNA is given; TCRdb re-called the 5' RACE reads and lists each CDR3 protein once. With roughly 300,000 distinct CDR3 sequences in the sample, the ten largest clones hold around 4.3%. Sequenced input: blood T cells: a sorted CD56 or NKG2C T cell subset, CD4+ or CD8+ T cells, or bulk PBMC T cells (not recorded which). These receptors were obtained from a woman aged 18-70 years in good health. Each CDR3 is given with its conserved first and last residue.

length: 15; J: TRBJ2-1; V: TRBV7-3; CDR3: CASSLRGVLGDEQFF
length: 12; J: TRBJ2-3; V: TRBV20-1; CDR3: CSAAPSTDTQYF
length: 16; J: TRBJ2-1; V: TRBV12-3/TRBV12-4; CDR3: CASSWTRLGLYNEQFF
length: 16; J: TRBJ2-3; V: TRBV5-1; CDR3: CATAAGDARGTDTQYF
length: 14; J: TRBJ2-5; V: TRBV5-1; CDR3: CASSLLSGQETQYF
length: 16; J: TRBJ2-1; V: TRBV11-3; CDR3: CASSSPEAGGSGEQFF
length: 13; J: TRBJ2-1; V: TRBV28; CDR3: CASSYGNKNEQFF
length: 16; J: TRBJ2-2; V: TRBV7-9; CDR3: CASSSHRAGGTGELFF
length: 16; J: TRBJ1-3; V: TRBV20-1; CDR3: CSAPQGVATLGNTIYF
length: 13; J: TRBJ2-5; V: TRBV2; CDR3: CACYWGVQETQYF
length: 17; J: TRBJ2-3; V: TRBV28; CDR3: CASSFLTSGSAADTQYF
length: 11; J: TRBJ1-1; V: TRBV20-1; CDR3: CSARPGTEAFF
length: 13; J: TRBJ2-3; V: TRBV7-3; CDR3: CASSFGSTDTQYF
length: 14; J: TRBJ2-3; V: TRBV20-1; CDR3: CSAPSGGHTDTQYF